A selection of T cell receptor beta chains follows, all from one sample in a study of OX40 agonist ivuxolimab in advanced cancers. The assay was immunoSEQ multiplex PCR, and TCRdb's table has in-frame clones only and misses some. The sample holds around 25,000 clones, roughly four fifths seen once. Sample: CD4+ or CD8+ T cells sorted from blood, taken in a trial of the OX40 agonist ivuxolimab. All receptors derive from an adult with an advanced solid tumor such as melanoma, head and neck, liver or kidney cancer. CDR3s include the opening cysteine and the closing phenylalanine or tryptophan. The D gene is left open where the match is weak. Not every row has a clone size; where given, it reads once, few, many or a size class.

cdr3_nt,cdr3_aa,d_call,j_call,v_call,clone_size
TGTGCCAGCAGTTTGATTGGTGTAGCGGGAGTCCGGGGAGAGACCCAGTACTTC,CASSLIGVAGVRGETQYF,TRBD2,TRBJ2-5,TRBV27,NA
TGTGCCAGCAGCCCGCGGACGGGCGTCTCCTACGAGCAGTACTTC,CASSPRTGVSYEQYF,NA,TRBJ2-7,TRBV5-4,NA
TGTGCCAGCAGTCCCTGGGACAGGTTGACAGATACGCAGTATTTT,CASSPWDRLTDTQYF,TRBD1,TRBJ2-3,TRBV27,once
TGTGCCAGCAGTTTCTCAGGGGGCTACGAGCAGTACTTC,CASSFSGGYEQYF,TRBD1,TRBJ2-7,TRBV27,few
TGTGCCAGTAGTCTCACAGGGGCCTACGAGCAGTACTTC,CASSLTGAYEQYF,TRBD1,TRBJ2-7,TRBV19,few
TGTGCCAGCAGCCAAGGTCTCGGTTACCGGGAGCTGTTTTTT,CASSQGLGYRELFF,NA,TRBJ2-2,TRBV4-2,NA
TGTGCCAGCAGTCCATGGGACAGGTCGATTTTAACCGGGGAGCTGTTTTTT,CASSPWDRSILTGELFF,TRBD1,TRBJ2-2,TRBV27,NA
TGCGCCAGCAGTGTTCTTAGCCAAGAGACCCAGTACTTC,CASSVLSQETQYF,NA,TRBJ2-5,TRBV10-2,NA
TGTGCCAGCAGTCCCGCCGCGGGGGGGCACAGGAAGTTCTTC,CASSPAAGGHRKFF,TRBD2,TRBJ2-1,TRBV7-9,NA
TGTGCCAGCAGTTCTCACACAGATACGCAGTATTTT,CASSSHTDTQYF,NA,TRBJ2-3,TRBV27,NA
TGTGCCAGCGCCGGTGGGGGAACTGAAGCTTTCTTT,CASAGGGTEAFF,NA,TRBJ1-1,TRBV28,NA
TGTGCCAGCAGTTTCCTCGATCACTACAATGAGCAGTTCTTC,CASSFLDHYNEQFF,NA,TRBJ2-1,TRBV6-5,NA
TGTGCCAGCAGCGGAGTCGCCGAGGTGGCGCAGTATTTT,CASSGVAEVAQYF,NA,TRBJ2-3,TRBV6-6,NA
TGTGCCAGCAGCTTAGATAGGGACTCCGCTTGGGACAATGAGCAGTTCTTC,CASSLDRDSAWDNEQFF,NA,TRBJ2-1,TRBV7-9,NA
TGCGCCAGCAGCCAAGATGGGGGGTTTAATGAAAAACTGTTTTTT,CASSQDGGFNEKLFF,NA,TRBJ1-4,TRBV4-3,medium-sized
TGTGCCAGCAGCTTATTGGGGGGTTGGGACACCATATATTTT,CASSLLGGWDTIYF,NA,TRBJ1-3,TRBV7-8,NA
TGTGCCAGCAGCCCACTTCCGTTTAGGGGGGAGCAGTTCTTC,CASSPLPFRGEQFF,NA,TRBJ2-1,TRBV14,once
TGTGCCAGCAGCTTAGGACTAGGGGGAGAGACCCAGTACTTC,CASSLGLGGETQYF,NA,TRBJ2-5,TRBV7-6,NA
TGTGCCAGCAGCTCGAAACCTCTAGCGGGGGGGCGTACCGGGGAGCTGTTTTTT,CASSSKPLAGGRTGELFF,TRBD2,TRBJ2-2,TRBV7-6,NA
TGTGCCAGCAACTCAGGCTCCTACAATGAGCAGTTCTTC,CASNSGSYNEQFF,NA,TRBJ2-1,TRBV6-5,NA
TGTGCCAGCAGTTTATCTGACAGGGGGCATCAGCCCCAGCATTTT,CASSLSDRGHQPQHF,TRBD1,TRBJ1-5,TRBV28,NA
TGTGCCAGCAGTGAAGCGAGCTTCCAAGAGACCCAGTACTTC,CASSEASFQETQYF,NA,TRBJ2-5,TRBV25-1,NA
TGTGCCAGCAGTCCTACTAGCGGGGGGGCAGGAGATACGCAGTATTTT,CASSPTSGGAGDTQYF,TRBD2,TRBJ2-3,TRBV6-4,NA
TGTGCCAGCAGCGTAGGGGGCGGGGCCTACGAGCAGTACTTC,CASSVGGGAYEQYF,NA,TRBJ2-7,TRBV9,NA
TGTGCCAGCAGTCGACAGGGCTTTTTACACTATGGCTACACCTTC,CASSRQGFLHYGYTF,TRBD1,TRBJ1-2,TRBV5-6,NA
TGTGCCAGCAGTTTATGGGGGGCACAGACCCAGTACTTC,CASSLWGAQTQYF,NA,TRBJ2-5,TRBV28,NA
TGTGCCAGCAGTTACGGGACAGGGTTACTGTTTTTT,CASSYGTGLLFF,TRBD1,TRBJ1-4,TRBV6-6,few
TGTGCCAGCAGTTTATTCGTGCCCCGGGTGTCACCCCTCCACTTT,CASSLFVPRVSPLHF,NA,TRBJ1-6,TRBV27,few